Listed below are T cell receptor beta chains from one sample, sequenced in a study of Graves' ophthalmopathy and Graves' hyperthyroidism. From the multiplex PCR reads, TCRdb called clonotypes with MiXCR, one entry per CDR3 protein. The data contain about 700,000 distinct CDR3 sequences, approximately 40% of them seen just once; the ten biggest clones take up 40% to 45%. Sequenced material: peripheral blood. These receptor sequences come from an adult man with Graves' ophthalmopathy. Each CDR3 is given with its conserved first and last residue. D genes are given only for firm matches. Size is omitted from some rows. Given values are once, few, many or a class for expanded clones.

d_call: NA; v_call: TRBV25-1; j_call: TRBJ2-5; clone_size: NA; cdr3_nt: TGTGCCTGGAGAGTGACGGCTAGTAAAGAGACCCAGTACTTC; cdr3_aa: CAWRVTASKETQYF
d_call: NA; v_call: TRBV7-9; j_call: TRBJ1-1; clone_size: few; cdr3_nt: TGTGCCAGCAGTTCATTACGTGAAGCTTTCTTT; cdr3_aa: CASSSLREAFF
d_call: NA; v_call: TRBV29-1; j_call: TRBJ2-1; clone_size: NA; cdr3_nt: TGCAGCGTTGAAGGGAGGCGGAATGAGCAGTTCTTC; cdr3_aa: CSVEGRRNEQFF
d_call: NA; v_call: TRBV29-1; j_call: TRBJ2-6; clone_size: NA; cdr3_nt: TGCAGCGTTGACCTTACAGGGGCCAACGTCCTGACTTTC; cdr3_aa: CSVDLTGANVLTF
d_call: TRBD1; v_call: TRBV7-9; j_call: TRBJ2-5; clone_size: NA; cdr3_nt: TGTGCCAGCAGCTTAGTCGGGCAGGGGGCGCCGAGGGAGACCCAGTACTTC; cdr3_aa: CASSLVGQGAPRETQYF
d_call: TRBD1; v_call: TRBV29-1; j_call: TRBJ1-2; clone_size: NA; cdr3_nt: TGCAGCGACCTCAGGACAGGGAAGGGCTACACCTTC; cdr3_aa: CSDLRTGKGYTF
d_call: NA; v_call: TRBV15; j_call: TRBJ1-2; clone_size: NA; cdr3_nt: TGTGCCACCAGCAGGACAGAGCTTAACTATGGCTACACCTTC; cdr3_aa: CATSRTELNYGYTF
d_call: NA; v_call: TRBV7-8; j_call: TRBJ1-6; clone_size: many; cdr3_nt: TGTGCCAGCAGCTTAGGGCCAGCTAATTCACCCCTCCACTTT; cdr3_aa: CASSLGPANSPLHF
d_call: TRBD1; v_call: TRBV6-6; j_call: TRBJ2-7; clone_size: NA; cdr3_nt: TGTGCCAGCCAAATAACCGGGACAGGATTTACCTACGAGCAGTACTTC; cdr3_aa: CASQITGTGFTYEQYF
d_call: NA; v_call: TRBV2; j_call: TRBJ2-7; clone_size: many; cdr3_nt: TGTGCCAGCAGGCGGGACAACCCCTACGAGCAGTACTTC; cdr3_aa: CASRRDNPYEQYF
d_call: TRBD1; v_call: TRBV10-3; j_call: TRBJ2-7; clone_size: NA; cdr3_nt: TGTGCCAGCAGTTACCTTGGTACAGGGGGTCAATTCTCCTACGAGCAGTACTTC; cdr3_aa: CASSYLGTGGQFSYEQYF
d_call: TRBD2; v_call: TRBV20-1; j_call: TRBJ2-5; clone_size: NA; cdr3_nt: TGCAGTGCTAGAGATTTTTGGCTAGCGGGGTCGGCGGAGACCCAGTACTTC; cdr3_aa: CSARDFWLAGSAETQYF
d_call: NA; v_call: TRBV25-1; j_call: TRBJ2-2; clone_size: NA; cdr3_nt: TGTGCCAGCAACGTCTCAGGCACCGGGGAGCTGTTTTTT; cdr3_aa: CASNVSGTGELFF
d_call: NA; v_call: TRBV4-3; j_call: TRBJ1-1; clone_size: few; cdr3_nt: TGCGCCAGCAGCCAAGATGGGTTGGGCACTGAAGCTTTCTTT; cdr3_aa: CASSQDGLGTEAFF
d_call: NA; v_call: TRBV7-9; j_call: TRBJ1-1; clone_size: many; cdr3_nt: TGTGCCAGCAGCTTCCCGGTTGACACTGAAGCTTTCTTT; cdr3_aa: CASSFPVDTEAFF
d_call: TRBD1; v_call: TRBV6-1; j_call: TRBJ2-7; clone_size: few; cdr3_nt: TGTGCCACCGAGGACAGGGCGATCTCCTACGAGCAGTACTTC; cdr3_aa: CATEDRAISYEQYF
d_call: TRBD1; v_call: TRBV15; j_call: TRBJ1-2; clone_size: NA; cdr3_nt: TGTGCCACCAGCAGAGGGACAGGGTATCGCGGCTACACCTTC; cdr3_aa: CATSRGTGYRGYTF
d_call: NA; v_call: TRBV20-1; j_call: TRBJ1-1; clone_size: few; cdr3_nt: TGCAGTGCTAGAGTAACTCGGCAGGGGATCCTGAACACTGAAGCTTTCTTT; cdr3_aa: CSARVTRQGILNTEAFF
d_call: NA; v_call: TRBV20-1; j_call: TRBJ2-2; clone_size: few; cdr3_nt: TGCAGTGCTAGAGATTTTTCGAACACCGGGGAGCTGTTTTTT; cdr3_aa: CSARDFSNTGELFF
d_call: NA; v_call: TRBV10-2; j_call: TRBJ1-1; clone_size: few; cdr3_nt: TGTGCCAGCAGTCCCCGACGGGGGTCGGAACAACCAGCTTTCTTT; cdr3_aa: CASSPRRGSEQPAFF
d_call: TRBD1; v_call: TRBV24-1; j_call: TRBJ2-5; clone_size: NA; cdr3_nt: TGTGCCACCAGTGATACGGGACAGGGGCGCAAGGAGACCCAGTACTTC; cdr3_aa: CATSDTGQGRKETQYF
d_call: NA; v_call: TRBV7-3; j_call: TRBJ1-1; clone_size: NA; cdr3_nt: TGTGCCTGGCGGCTGCGGTCTGACACTGAAGCTTTCTTT; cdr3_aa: CAWRLRSDTEAFF
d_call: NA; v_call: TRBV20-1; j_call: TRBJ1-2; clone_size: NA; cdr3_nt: TGCAGTGCTAATATCGCCAACGGAGGAAACTATGGCTACACCTTC; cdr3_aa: CSANIANGGNYGYTF
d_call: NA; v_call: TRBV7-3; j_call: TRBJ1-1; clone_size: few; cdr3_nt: TGTGCCAGCAGCCGGATGGGGAACACTGAAGCTTTCTTT; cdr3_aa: CASSRMGNTEAFF
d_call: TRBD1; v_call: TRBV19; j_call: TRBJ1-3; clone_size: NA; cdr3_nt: TGTGCCAGTAGTTTAGACGGGACAGCAAACACCATATATTTT; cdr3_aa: CASSLDGTANTIYF
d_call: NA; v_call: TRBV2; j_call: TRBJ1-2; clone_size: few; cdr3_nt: TGTGCCAGCAGTCCTCCCACGGGTGGTGGCTACACCTTC; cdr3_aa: CASSPPTGGGYTF
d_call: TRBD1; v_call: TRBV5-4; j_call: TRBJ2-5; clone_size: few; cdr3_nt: TGTGCCAGCAGCTACAGGGGGACCCAGTACTTC; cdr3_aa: CASSYRGTQYF
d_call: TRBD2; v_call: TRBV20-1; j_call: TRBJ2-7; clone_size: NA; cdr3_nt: TGCAGTGCTAGGATAGCGGGAGGACGCAAAATGACCTACGAGCAGTACTTC; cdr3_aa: CSARIAGGRKMTYEQYF
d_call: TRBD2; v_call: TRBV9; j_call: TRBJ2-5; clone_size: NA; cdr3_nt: TGTGCCAGCAGCGCGAGCGGGAGAAGGGGTGAGACCCAGTACTTC; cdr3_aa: CASSASGRRGETQYF
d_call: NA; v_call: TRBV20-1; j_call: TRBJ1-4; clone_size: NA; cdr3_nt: TGCAGTGCTAGAACGCCCCAGGGGTGGAATGAAAAACTGTTTTTT; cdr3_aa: CSARTPQGWNEKLFF